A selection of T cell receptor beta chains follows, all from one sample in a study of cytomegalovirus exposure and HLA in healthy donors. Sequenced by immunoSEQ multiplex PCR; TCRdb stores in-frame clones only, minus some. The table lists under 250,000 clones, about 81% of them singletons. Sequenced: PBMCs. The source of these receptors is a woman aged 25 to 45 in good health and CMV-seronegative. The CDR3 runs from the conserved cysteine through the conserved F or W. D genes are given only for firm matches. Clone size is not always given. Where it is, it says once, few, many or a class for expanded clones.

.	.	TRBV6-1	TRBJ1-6	TGTGCCGCGGGCAGTTGGAATTCACCCCTCCACTTT	CAAGSWNSPLHF
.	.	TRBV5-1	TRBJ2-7	TGCGCCAGCAGCTTGGCTAGTTTCTACGAGCAGTACTTC	CASSLASFYEQYF
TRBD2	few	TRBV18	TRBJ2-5	TGTGCCAGCTCACCCGGGGGGATAGAGACCCAGTACTTC	CASSPGGIETQYF
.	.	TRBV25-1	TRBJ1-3	TGTGCCAGCGGGGGACAAGCTGGAGACACCATATATTTT	CASGGQAGDTIYF
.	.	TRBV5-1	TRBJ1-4	TGCGCCAGCAGGGTCGGTCCAACTAATGAAAAACTGTTTTTT	CASRVGPTNEKLFF
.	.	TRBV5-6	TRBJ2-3	TGTGCCAGCAGCCCCAGGGTCCTATTTAGCACAGATACGCAGTATTTT	CASSPRVLFSTDTQYF
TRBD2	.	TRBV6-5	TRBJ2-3	TGTGCCACCAGACTAGCGGGGGGCACAGATACGCAGTATTTT	CATRLAGGTDTQYF
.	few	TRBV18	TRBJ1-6	TGTGCCAGCTCACCAAACTCTAGGGGATCAAACTCACCCCTCCACTTT	CASSPNSRGSNSPLHF
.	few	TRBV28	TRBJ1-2	TGTGCCAGCAGTTTTAGGGGAAGGGGCTATGGCTACACCTTC	CASSFRGRGYGYTF
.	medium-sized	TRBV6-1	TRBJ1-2	TGTGCCAGCGGATTACAGGGCTATGGCTACACCTTC	CASGLQGYGYTF
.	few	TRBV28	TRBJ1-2	TGTGCCAGCAGTTTTTCCCCGACTTACGGCTACACCTTC	CASSFSPTYGYTF
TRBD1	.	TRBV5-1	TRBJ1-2	TGCGCCAGCAGCTCGGGACAGGGGGCGAATGGCTACACCTTC	CASSSGQGANGYTF
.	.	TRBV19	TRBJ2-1	TGTGCCAGTAGTACTAGCTACAATGAGCAGTTCTTC	CASSTSYNEQFF
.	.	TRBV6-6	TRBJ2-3	TGTGCCAGCAGTTTTCCTGGCACAGATACGCAGTATTTT	CASSFPGTDTQYF
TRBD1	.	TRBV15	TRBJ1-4	TGTGCCACCAGCAGAGATCACGGCAGGGGGAGTGAAAAACTGTTTTTT	CATSRDHGRGSEKLFF
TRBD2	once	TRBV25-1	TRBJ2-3	TGTGCCAGCAGTATTAGCGGGGGGCCCATAGATACGCAGTATTTT	CASSISGGPIDTQYF
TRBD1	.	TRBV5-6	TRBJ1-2	TGTGCCAGCAGCTTGTCCGTGACAGGGACCTATGGCTACACCTTC	CASSLSVTGTYGYTF
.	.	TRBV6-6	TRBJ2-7	TGTGCCAGCAGTTACTCTGGCAGGGGAAGCTACGAGCAGTACTTC	CASSYSGRGSYEQYF
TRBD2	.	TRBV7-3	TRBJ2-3	TGTGCCAGCAGCCCTACGGGGACTAGCGGGGGGGCCAAGTATTTT	CASSPTGTSGGAKYF
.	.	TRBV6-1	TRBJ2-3	TGTGCCAGCAGTGAAGCTGGGGGGGGGCTTAGCACAGATACGCAGTATTTT	CASSEAGGGLSTDTQYF
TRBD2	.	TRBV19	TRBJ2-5	TGTGCCAGTAGTATGAGCGGGACCATACCGGAGACCCAGTACTTC	CASSMSGTIPETQYF
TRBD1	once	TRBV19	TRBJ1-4	TGTGCCAGTAGATCGACAGGGGCTTTGAGGGTTACGGGAAAACTGTTTTTT	CASRSTGALRVTGKLFF
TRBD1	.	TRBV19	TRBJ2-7	TGTGCCAGCGGACAGGGGGTCTCCTACGAGCAGTACTTC	CASGQGVSYEQYF
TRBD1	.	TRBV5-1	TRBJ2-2	TGCGCCAGCAGCCCGACAGGGGTGGAGACCGGGGAGCTGTTTTTT	CASSPTGVETGELFF
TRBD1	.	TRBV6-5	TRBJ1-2	TGTGCCAGCAGTCAGACAGGGTCCTATGGCTACACCTTC	CASSQTGSYGYTF
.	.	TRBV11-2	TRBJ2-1	TGTGCCAGCAGCACCGTAGGATTCGGGTCTTTGGGCAATGAGCAGTTCTTC	CASSTVGFGSLGNEQFF
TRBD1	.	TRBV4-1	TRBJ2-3	TGCGCCAGCAGCCGCGTACCCCCGGGACAGGGCCCTGTCTGGCGCACAGATACGCAGTATTTT	CASSRVPPGQGPVWRTDTQYF
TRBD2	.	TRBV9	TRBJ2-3	TGTGCCAGCAGCGGACTAGCGGGGGGGTTTAGAGATACGCAGTATTTT	CASSGLAGGFRDTQYF
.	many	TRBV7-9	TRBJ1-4	TGTGCCAGCAGCTTGACCCGATCACGGGGTGAAAAACTGTTTTTT	CASSLTRSRGEKLFF
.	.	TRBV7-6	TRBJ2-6	TGTGCCAGCAGGGAGACGAGCTCTGGGGCCAACGTCCTGACTTTC	CASRETSSGANVLTF
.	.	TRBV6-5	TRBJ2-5	TGTGCCAGCAGTTATGAAGCGCACCAAGAGACCCAGTACTTC	CASSYEAHQETQYF
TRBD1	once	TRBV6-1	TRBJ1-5	TGTGCCAGCACCTGGACAGGGGGCAATCAGCCCCAGCATTTT	CASTWTGGNQPQHF
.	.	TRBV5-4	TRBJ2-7	TGTGCCAGCAGCTCACAACAGGGATTGAGCTCCTACGAGCAGTACTTC	CASSSQQGLSSYEQYF
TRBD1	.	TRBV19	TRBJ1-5	TGTGCCAGTAGTATAACCGGGACAGGGTTCAATCAGCCCCAGCATTTT	CASSITGTGFNQPQHF
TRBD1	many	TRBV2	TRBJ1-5	TGTGCCAGCAGCCGCAGGGGGGCCCTCGGGCAGCCCCAGCATTTT	CASSRRGALGQPQHF
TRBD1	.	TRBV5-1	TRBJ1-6	TGCGCCAGCAGCTGGGGACAGGGTAGCAGGAATTCACCCCTCCACTTT	CASSWGQGSRNSPLHF
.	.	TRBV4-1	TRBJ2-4	TGCGCCAGCAGCCCCATGGGGCTAACCACAAACATTCAGTACTTC	CASSPMGLTTNIQYF
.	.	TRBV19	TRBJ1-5	TGTGCCAGTAGTGTACAGGTACAGCCCCAGCATTTT	CASSVQVQPQHF
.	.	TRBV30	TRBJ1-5	TGTGCCTGGAGTCCCGAAATGACTGGCAATCAGCCCCAGCATTTT	CAWSPEMTGNQPQHF
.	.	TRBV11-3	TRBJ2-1	TGTGCCAGCACCCCCCCAGGGCCGGCGAATGAGCAGTTCTTC	CASTPPGPANEQFF
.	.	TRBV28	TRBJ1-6	TGTGCCAGCAGTTTAGAACCCCCGGGATACCCTAATTCACCCCTCCACTTT	CASSLEPPGYPNSPLHF
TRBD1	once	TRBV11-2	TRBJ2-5	TGTGCCAGCAGCTTAGTCCAGGGGGTAGGAGAGACCCAGTACTTC	CASSLVQGVGETQYF
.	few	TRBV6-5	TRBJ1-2	TGTGCCAGCAGTTCCCTCACAGGGGGCTACACCTTC	CASSSLTGGYTF
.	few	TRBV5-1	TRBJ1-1	TGCGCCAGCAGGCCCTCGGGGGGCATGAACACTGAAGCTTTCTTT	CASRPSGGMNTEAFF
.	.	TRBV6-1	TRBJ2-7	TGTGCCAGCCGGACTTTCCCCCAGAACTACGAGCAGTACTTC	CASRTFPQNYEQYF
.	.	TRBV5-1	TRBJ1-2	TGCGCCAGCAGCTTGGTTCGGGGTCCCATTTCGGGCTACACCTTC	CASSLVRGPISGYTF
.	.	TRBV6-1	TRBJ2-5	TGTGCCAGCAGTGAACAGGGGAACCAAGAGACCCAGTACTTC	CASSEQGNQETQYF
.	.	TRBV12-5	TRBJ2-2	TGTGCTAGTGGTTTCCTTACAGGGGAGCTGTTTTTT	CASGFLTGELFF
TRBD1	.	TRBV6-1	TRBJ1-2	TGTGCCAGCAGTGGGGGGACAGGGGGGTTTTTTACGTATGGCTACACCTTC	CASSGGTGGFFTYGYTF
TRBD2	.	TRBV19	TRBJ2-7	TGTGCCAGTAGTATACCGGGGGGAACCTCCTACGAGCAGTACTTC	CASSIPGGTSYEQYF